The subject of this entry is one T cell receptor (beta chain). Its antigen remains unidentified. Autoimmune disease history or systemic immunosuppression excluded patients. This table comes from immunoSEQ multiplex PCR, and its TCRdb copy is limited to in-frame clones, with some not included. Among about 120,000 clones, approximately 90% were seen once, and the ten largest hold around 0.55%. The sample comes from a study of OX40 agonist ivuxolimab in advanced cancers. Whole-study context: In this cohort, patients received ivuxolimab, an agonistic anti-OX40 (CD134) antibody. Under the entry rules, prior anti-PD-1, anti-PD-L1 or anti-CTLA-4 therapy was allowed, and approximately 40% had some. The study's findings and limits: Dose levels from 0.1 to 3.0 mg/kg saw CD4+ and CD8+ blood T cells expand clonally by week 6.

V lost 7 bases, J lost 1 base, and 12 bases lay in between. This CDR3 contains 13 residues. The V gene's germline CDR1 is SQVTM and CDR2 ANQGSEA. This chain connects TRBV29-1 to TRBJ2-3; TRBD1 might be the D (5 bases). The source is an adult with an advanced solid tumor such as melanoma, head and neck, liver or kidney cancer. The specimen comprised CD4+ or CD8+ T cells sorted from blood, sampled in a trial of the OX40 agonist ivuxolimab. Written as DNA, the CDR3 is TGCAGCGCTAACCCGACAGGCACAGATACGCAGTATTTT. Amino acids: CSANPTGTDTQYF.